This T cell receptor (beta chain) was identified during a study of cytomegalovirus exposure and HLA in healthy donors. Study-wide findings and caveats: A few CMV-associated chains were confirmed in vitro to be specific for CMV antigens. The classifier reportedly diagnosed cytomegalovirus status with high specificity and sensitivity.

Sequencing used immunoSEQ multiplex PCR; TCRdb keeps in-frame clones, though not all of them. This sample has 90,000 to 150,000 clones, with roughly 88% found just once. To note about this clone: Its antigen is undetermined.

Donors were drawn from the approximately 110-subject validation cohort, separate from the approximately 620-subject first cohort. The CDR3 is 15 residues long. CDR1 is SGHAT, CDR2 FQNNGV, per germline. V lost 0 bases, J lost 6 bases, and 15 bases lay in between. The source is a woman under 30 in good health and CMV-seropositive. The source material was PBMCs. The chain carries TRBV11-2 and TRBJ2-7, with D unresolved. The CDR3 region is CASSLESTDWAEQYF. DNA for the CDR3: TGTGCCAGCAGCTTAGAAAGTACGGATTGGGCCGAGCAGTACTTC. Supplemented by reference TRBV11-2 and TRBJ2-7, the full variable domain reads EAGVAQSPRYKIIEKRQSVAFWCNPISGHATLYWYQQILGQGPKLLIQFQNNGVVDDSQLPKDRFSAERLKGVDSTLKIQPAKLEDSAVYLCASSLESTDWAEQYFGPGTRLTVT.